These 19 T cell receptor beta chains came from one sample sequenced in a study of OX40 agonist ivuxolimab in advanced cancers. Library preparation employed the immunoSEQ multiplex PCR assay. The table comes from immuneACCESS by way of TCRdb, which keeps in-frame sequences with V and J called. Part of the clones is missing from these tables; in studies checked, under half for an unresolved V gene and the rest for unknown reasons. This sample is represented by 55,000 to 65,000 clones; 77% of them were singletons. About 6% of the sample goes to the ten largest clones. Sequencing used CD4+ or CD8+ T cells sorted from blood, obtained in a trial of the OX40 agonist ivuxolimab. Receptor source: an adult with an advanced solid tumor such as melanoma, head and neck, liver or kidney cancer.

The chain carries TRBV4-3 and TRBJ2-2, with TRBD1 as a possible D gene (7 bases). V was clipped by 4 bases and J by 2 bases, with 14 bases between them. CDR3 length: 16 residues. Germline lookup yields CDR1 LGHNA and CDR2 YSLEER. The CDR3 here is CASSPRGDRNTGELFF. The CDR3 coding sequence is TGCGCCAGCAGCCCACGCGGGGACAGAAACACCGGGGAGCTGTTTTTT.

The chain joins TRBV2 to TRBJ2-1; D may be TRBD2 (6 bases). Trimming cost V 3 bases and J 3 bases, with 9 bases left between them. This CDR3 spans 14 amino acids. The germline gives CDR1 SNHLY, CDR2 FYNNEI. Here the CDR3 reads CASSERGYYNEQFF. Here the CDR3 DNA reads TGTGCCAGCAGTGAGCGGGGCTACTACAATGAGCAGTTCTTC.

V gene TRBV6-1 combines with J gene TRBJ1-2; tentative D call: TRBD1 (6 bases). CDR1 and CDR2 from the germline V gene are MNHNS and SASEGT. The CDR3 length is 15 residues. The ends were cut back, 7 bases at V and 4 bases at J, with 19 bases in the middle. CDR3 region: CASNRQVIGIYGYTF. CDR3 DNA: TGTGCCAGCAATCGACAGGTTATAGGAATCTATGGCTACACCTTC.

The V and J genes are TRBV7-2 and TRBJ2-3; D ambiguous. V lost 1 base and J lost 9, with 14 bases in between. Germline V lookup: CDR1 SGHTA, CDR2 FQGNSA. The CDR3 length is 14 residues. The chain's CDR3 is CASSLGPSAGTQYF. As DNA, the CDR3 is TGTGCCAGCAGCTTAGGGCCCAGCGCCGGAACGCAGTATTTT.

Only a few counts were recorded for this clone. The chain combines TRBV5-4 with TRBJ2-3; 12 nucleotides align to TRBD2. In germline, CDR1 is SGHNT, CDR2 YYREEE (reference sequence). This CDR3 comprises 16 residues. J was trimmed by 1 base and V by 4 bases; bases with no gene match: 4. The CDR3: CASSPGLAGRTDTQYF. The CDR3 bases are TGTGCCAGCAGCCCCGGACTAGCGGGACGCACAGATACGCAGTATTTT. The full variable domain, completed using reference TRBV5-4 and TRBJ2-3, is ETGVTQSPTHLIKTRGQQVTLRCSSQSGHNTVSWYQQALGQGPQFIFQYYREEENGRGNFPPRFSGLQFPNYSSELNVNALELDDSALYLCASSPGLAGRTDTQYFGPGTRLTVL.

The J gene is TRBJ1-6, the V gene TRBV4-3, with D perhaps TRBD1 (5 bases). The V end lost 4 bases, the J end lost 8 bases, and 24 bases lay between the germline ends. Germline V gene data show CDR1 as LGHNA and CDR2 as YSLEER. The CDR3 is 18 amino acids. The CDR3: CASSPEPGLVGADSPLHF. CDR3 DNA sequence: TGCGCCAGCAGCCCCGAACCGGGTCTTGTAGGGGCCGATTCACCCCTCCACTTT.

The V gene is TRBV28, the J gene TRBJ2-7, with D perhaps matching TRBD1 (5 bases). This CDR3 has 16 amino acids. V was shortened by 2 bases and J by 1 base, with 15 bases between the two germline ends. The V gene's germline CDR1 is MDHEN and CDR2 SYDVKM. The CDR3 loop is CASSLDPTDLSYEQYF. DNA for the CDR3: TGTGCCAGCAGTTTAGACCCGACAGACTTGTCCTACGAGCAGTACTTC.

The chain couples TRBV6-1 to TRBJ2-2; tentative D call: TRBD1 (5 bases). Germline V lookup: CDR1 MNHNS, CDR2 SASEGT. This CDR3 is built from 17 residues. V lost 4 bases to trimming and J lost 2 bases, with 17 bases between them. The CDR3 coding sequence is TGTGCCAGCAGTGTAGGACACCTTCCCGATAACACCGGGGAGCTGTTTTTT. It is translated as CASSVGHLPDNTGELFF.

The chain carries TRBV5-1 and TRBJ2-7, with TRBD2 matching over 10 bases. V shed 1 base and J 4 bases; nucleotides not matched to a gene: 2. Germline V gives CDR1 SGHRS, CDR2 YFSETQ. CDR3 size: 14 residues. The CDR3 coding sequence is TGCGCCAGCAGCTTGTCTAGCGGGAGATACGAGCAGTACTTC. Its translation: CASSLSSGRYEQYF.

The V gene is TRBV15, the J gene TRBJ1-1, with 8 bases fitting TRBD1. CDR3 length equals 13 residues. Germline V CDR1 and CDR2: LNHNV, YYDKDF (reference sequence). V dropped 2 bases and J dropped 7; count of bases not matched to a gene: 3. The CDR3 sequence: CATSRIGTGEAFF. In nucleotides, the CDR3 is TGTGCCACCAGCAGAATAGGGACAGGTGAAGCTTTCTTT.

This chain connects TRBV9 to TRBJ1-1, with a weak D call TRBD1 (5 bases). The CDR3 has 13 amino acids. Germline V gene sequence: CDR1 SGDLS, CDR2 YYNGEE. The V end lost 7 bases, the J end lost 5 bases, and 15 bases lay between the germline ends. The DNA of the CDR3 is TGTGCCAGCGGCCGGCAGGACACGACTGAAGCTTTCTTT. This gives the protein CASGRQDTTEAFF.

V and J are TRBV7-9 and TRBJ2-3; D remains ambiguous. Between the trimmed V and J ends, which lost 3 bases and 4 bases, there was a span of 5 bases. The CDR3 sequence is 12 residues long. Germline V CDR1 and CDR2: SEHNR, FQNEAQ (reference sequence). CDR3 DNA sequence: TGTGCCAGCAGCTTCGGGCCAGATACGCAGTATTTT. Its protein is CASSFGPDTQYF. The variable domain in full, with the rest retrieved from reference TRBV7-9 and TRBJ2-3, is DTGVSQNPRHKITKRGQNVTFRCDPISEHNRLYWYRQTLGQGPEFLTYFQNEAQLEKSRLLSDRFSAERPKGSFSTLEIQRTEQGDSAMYLCASSFGPDTQYFGPGTRLTVL.

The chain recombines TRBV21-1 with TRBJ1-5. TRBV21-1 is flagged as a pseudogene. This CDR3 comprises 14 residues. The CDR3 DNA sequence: TGTGCCAGAACGTCCGGATCCTCTAATCAGCCCCAGCATTTT. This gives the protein CARTSGSSNQPQHF.

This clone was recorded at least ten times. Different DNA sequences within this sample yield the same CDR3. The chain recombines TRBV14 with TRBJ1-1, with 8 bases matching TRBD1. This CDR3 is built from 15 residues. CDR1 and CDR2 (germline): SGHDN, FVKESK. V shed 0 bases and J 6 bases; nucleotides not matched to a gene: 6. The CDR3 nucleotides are TGTGCCAGCAGCCAAGAGCCGGGACAGGTAGCTGAAGCTTTCTTT. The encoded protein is CASSQEPGQVAEAFF.

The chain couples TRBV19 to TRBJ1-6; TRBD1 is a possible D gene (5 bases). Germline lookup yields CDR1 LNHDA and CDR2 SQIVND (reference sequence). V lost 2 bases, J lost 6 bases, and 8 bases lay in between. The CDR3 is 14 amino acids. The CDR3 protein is CASSITGFNSPLHF. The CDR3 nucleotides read TGTGCCAGTAGTATAACAGGATTTAATTCACCCCTCCACTTT. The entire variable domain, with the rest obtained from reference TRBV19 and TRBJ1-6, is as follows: DGGITQSPKYLFRKEGQNVTLSCEQNLNHDAMYWYRQDPGQGLRLIYYSQIVNDFQKGDIAEGYSVSREKKESFPLTVTSAQKNPTAFYLCASSITGFNSPLHFGNGTRLTVT.

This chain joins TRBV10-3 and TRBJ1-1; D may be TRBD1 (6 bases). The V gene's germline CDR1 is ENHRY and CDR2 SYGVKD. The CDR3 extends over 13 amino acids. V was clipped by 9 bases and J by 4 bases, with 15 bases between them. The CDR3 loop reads CAIRQVASTEAFF. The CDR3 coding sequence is TGTGCCATACGACAGGTGGCTAGCACTGAAGCTTTCTTT.

CDR3 protein: CASSILGAEAFF. The CDR3 region has the DNA TGTGCCAGTAGTATTTTGGGTGCTGAAGCTTTCTTT. The chain joins TRBV19 to TRBJ1-1; the D is unclear. CDR1 and CDR2 from the germline V gene are LNHDA and SQIVND (reference sequence). There are 12 residues in the CDR3. V lost 3 bases to trimming and J lost 6 bases, with 8 bases between them.

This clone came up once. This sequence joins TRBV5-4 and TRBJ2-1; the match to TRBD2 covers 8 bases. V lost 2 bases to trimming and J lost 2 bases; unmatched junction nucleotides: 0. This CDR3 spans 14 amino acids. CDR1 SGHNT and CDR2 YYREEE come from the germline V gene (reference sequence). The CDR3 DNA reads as TGTGCCAGCAGCTTAGCGGGAGCCTACAATGAGCAGTTCTTC. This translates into CASSLAGAYNEQFF.

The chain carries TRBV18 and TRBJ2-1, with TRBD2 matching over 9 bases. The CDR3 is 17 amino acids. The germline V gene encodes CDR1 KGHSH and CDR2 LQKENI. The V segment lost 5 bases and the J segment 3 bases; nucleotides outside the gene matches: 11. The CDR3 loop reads CASSDQASGTHYNEQFF. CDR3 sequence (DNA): TGTGCCAGCTCAGACCAGGCTAGCGGGACCCACTACAATGAGCAGTTCTTC.